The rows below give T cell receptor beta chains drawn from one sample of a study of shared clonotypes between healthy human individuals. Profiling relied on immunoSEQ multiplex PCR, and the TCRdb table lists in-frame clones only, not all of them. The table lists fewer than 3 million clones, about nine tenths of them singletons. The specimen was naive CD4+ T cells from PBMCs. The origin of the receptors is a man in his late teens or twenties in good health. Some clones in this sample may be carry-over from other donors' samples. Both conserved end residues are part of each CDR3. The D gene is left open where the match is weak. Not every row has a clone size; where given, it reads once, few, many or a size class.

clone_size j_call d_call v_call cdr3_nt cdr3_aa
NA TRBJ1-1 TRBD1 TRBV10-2 TGCGCCAGCAGCGGACAGGGTTTGGGCACTGAAGCTTTCTTT CASSGQGLGTEAFF
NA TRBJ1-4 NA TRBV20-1 TGCAGTGCCGCCGGCGGTGGGAAACTGTTTTTT CSAAGGGKLFF
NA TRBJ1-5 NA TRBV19 TGTGCCAGTAGTAAGGAGGGGAGCAATCAGCCCCAGCATTTT CASSKEGSNQPQHF
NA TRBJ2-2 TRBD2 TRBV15 TGTGCCACCAGCAGAGGTGGCGGGAGGGCCGGGGAGCTGTTTTTT CATSRGGGRAGELFF
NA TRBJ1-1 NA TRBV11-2 TGTGCCAGCAGCGCCCCACGGGCAGCCAACACTGAAGCTTTCTTT CASSAPRAANTEAFF
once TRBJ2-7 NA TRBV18 TGTGCCAGCTCCGGGACGTTTCCTTCCTACGAGCAGTACTTC CASSGTFPSYEQYF
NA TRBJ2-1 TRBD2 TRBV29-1 TGCAGCGTTGACCAAGGACTAGCGGGACACAATGAGCAGTTCTTC CSVDQGLAGHNEQFF
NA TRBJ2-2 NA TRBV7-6 TGTGCCAGCAGCACCGGGACCCTGAACACCGGGGAGCTGTTTTTT CASSTGTLNTGELFF
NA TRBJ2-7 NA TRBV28 TGTGCCAGCAGTGTTGCAGGGTCCGTTGCCTACGAGCAGTACTTC CASSVAGSVAYEQYF
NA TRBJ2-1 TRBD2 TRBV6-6 TGTGCCAGCAGACTGACTAGCGGGACCCTATACAATGAGCAGTTCTTC CASRLTSGTLYNEQFF
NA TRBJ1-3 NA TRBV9 TGTGCCAGCAGCGTAGTCGGGGTAGACCCTGGAAACACCATATATTTT CASSVVGVDPGNTIYF
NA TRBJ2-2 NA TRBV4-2 TGTGCCAGCAGCCAAGCCCTCCGAGGACTACTCACACCAAACACCGGGGAGCTGTTTTTT CASSQALRGLLTPNTGELFF
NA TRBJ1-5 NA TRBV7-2 TGTGCCAGCCAGGGCAGGAACAATCAGCCCCAGCATTTT CASQGRNNQPQHF
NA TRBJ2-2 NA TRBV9 TGTGCCAGCAGCGCCGAGGGCGGCCGGACGAGCACCGGGGAGCTGTTTTTT CASSAEGGRTSTGELFF
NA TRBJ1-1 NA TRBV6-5 TGTGCCAGCAGTTACACACAGAACACTGAAGCTTTCTTT CASSYTQNTEAFF
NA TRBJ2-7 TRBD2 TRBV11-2 TGTGCCAGCAGCGACACCGGGACTAGCGGGACTTTCGCTACCGAGCAGTACTTC CASSDTGTSGTFATEQYF
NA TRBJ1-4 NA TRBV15 TGTGCCACCAGCAGAGATCACGGGGAAAAACTGTTTTTT CATSRDHGEKLFF
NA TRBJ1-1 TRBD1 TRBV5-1 TGCGCCAGCAGCTTGGCACAGGGGCGAGGAGCTTTCTTT CASSLAQGRGAFF
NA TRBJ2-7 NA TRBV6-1 TGTGCCAGCAGTGAAGCGCATGGACAAAGCTCCTACGAGCAGTACTTC CASSEAHGQSSYEQYF
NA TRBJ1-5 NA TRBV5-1 TGCGCCAGCAGCTTGGGCCCGGAAAATAGCAATCAGCCCCAGCATTTT CASSLGPENSNQPQHF
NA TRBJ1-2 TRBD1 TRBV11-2 TGTGCCAGCAGCTTAGGAAGGGACAGAAACTACTATGGCTACACCTTC CASSLGRDRNYYGYTF
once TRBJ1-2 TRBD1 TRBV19 TGTGCCAGTAGTAGAGGACAGGGAGCTAACTATGGCTACACCTTC CASSRGQGANYGYTF
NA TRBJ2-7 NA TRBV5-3 TGTGCCAGAAGCCCCCACCGGACAGTCTACGAGCAGTACTTC CARSPHRTVYEQYF
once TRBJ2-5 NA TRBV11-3 TGTGCCAGCAGCTTACGGGGGTCAGAGACCCAGTACTTC CASSLRGSETQYF
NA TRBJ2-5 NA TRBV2 TGTGCCAGCGGGGGGCAGGGACAGCGTGGGGAGACCCAGTACTTC CASGGQGQRGETQYF
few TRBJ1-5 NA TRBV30 TGTGCCTGGAGTGTACAGGGACGGAATCAGCCCCAGCATTTT CAWSVQGRNQPQHF
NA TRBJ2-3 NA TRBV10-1 TGCGCCAGCAGTGAGTCAGTCAGTGGTACGCAGTATTTT CASSESVSGTQYF
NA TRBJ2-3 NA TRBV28 TGTGCCAGCAGTTTACCTAGGGGGAGCACAGATACGCAGTATTTT CASSLPRGSTDTQYF
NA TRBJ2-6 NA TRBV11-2 TGTGCCAGCAGCTTAGCAGGGGCCGGGGCCAACGTCCTGACTTTC CASSLAGAGANVLTF
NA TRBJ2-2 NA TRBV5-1 TGCGCCAGCAGCTTGTGGACTCGCACCGGGGAGCTGTTTTTT CASSLWTRTGELFF
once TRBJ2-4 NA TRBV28 TGTGCCAGCCCCTCGGGCCCCCCCCTCAACATTCAGTACTTC CASPSGPPLNIQYF
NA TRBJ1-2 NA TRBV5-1 TGCGCCAGCAGTGTGGGCCCGGTGGGCTACACCTTC CASSVGPVGYTF
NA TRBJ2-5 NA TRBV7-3 TGTGCCAGCAGCTCGGGACCGAACCAAGAGACCCAGTACTTC CASSSGPNQETQYF
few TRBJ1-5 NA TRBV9 TGTGCCAGCAGCGACTCCGCAGGGGTTCGTCAGCCCCAGCATTTT CASSDSAGVRQPQHF
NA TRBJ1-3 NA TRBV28 TGTGCCAGCTGGCCGGAAATTGGAAACACCATATATTTT CASWPEIGNTIYF
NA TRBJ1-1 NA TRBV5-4 TGTGCCAGCAGCTTGGGGGCCAGGGAAACTGAAGCTTTCTTT CASSLGARETEAFF
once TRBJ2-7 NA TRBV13 TGTGCCAGCAGGGTCTATGGGGGGATCTCCTACGAGCAGTACTTC CASRVYGGISYEQYF
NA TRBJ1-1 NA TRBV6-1 TGTGCCAGCAGTTTCAGCGTGAACACTGAAGCTTTCTTT CASSFSVNTEAFF
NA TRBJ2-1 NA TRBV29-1 TGCAGCCTTGAGGGGGGTTTTTACAATGAGCAGTTCTTC CSLEGGFYNEQFF
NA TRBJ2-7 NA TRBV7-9 TGTGCCAGCAGCTTAGTTGGACGATCCTCCTACGAGCAGTACTTC CASSLVGRSSYEQYF
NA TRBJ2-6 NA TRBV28 TGTGCCAGCAGTTTGGCGGGTGAGAGAGGGGCCAACGTCCTGACTTTC CASSLAGERGANVLTF
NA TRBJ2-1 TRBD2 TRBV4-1 TGCGCCAGCAGCCGCGGACTAGGGTACGGCAATGAGCAGTTCTTC CASSRGLGYGNEQFF
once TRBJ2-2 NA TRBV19 TGTGCCAGTAGTATCCTGGTTAACACCGGGGAGCTGTTTTTT CASSILVNTGELFF
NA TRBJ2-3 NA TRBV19 TGTGCCAGTAGTATCGGTCGGGTGACAGATACGCAGTATTTT CASSIGRVTDTQYF
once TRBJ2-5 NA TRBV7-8 TGTGCCAGCAGCTTAAACCAAGAGACCCAGTACTTC CASSLNQETQYF
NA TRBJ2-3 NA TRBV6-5 TGTGCCAGCAGTTACCAGGGTTTCGCAGATACGCAGTATTTT CASSYQGFADTQYF
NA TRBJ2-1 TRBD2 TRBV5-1 TGCGCCAGCAGCTTGTGGCCCGGGGCGAGCGGGAGAGTTGGGGCCTTGGATGAGCAGTTCTTC CASSLWPGASGRVGALDEQFF
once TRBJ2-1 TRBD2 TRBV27 TGTGCCAGCAGTCGGACCCCCGGGGGAGGGTCCTACAATGAGCAGTTCTTC CASSRTPGGGSYNEQFF
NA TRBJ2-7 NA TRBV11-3 TGTGCCAGCAGCCTAGACTCCTACGAGCAGTACTTC CASSLDSYEQYF
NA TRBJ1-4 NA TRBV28 TGTGCCAGCAACCCTAGCGGAGAAAAACTGTTTTTT CASNPSGEKLFF
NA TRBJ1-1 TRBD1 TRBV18 TGTGCCAGCTGCGGGACAGGGGGTGTGAACACTGAAGCTTTCTTT CASCGTGGVNTEAFF
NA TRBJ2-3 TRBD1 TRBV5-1 TGCGCCAGCAGCTGGGCCGGACAGGGGGATACGCAGTATTTT CASSWAGQGDTQYF
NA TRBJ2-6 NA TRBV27 TGTGCCAGCAGTTCTCCATCCTCTGGGGCCAACGTCCTGACTTTC CASSSPSSGANVLTF
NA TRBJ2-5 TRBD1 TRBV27 TGTGCCAGCAGTCGTCGGACAGGGTCACGAGAGACCCAGTACTTC CASSRRTGSRETQYF
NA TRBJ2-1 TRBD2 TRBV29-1 TGCAGCGCGGGGAGTGGCGGGAGCTCCTACAATGAGCAGTTCTTC CSAGSGGSSYNEQFF